Following are 5 T cell receptor beta chains from one sample sequenced in a study of T cell responses to AZD1222 COVID-19 vaccine. Only in-frame clones appear in the TCRdb table, and some are missing; sequencing was by immunoSEQ multiplex PCR. Among some 64,000 clones listed, about 90% were seen once. Sequenced here: peripheral blood, sampled on day 0 of AZD1222 vaccination. These receptors all come from an adult in good health.

The CDR3 loop reads CASSSGQGHEQYF. CDR3 DNA: TGTGCCAGTAGTAGTGGACAGGGACACGAGCAGTACTTC. This sequence joins TRBV19 and TRBJ2-7; TRBD1 matches at 8 bases. Germline CDR1 is LNHDA and CDR2 is SQIVND (reference sequence). V shed 4 bases, J shed 5 bases, and the junction held 4 bases outside the gene matches. CDR3 length: 13 amino acids.

The rearrangement joins TRBV5-1 to TRBJ1-1; 9 bases match TRBD1. V shed 4 bases and J 4 bases; nucleotides not matched to a gene: 2. CDR3 length: 13 amino acids. Germline CDR1 and CDR2: SGHRS and YFSETQ. The CDR3 region has the DNA TGCGCCAGCAGCGCGGACAGGGGCACTGAAGCTTTCTTT. Translating it yields CASSADRGTEAFF.

This clone was detected once. J is TRBJ1-5 and V is TRBV7-8; a possible D gene is TRBD1 (5 bases). Trimming left V 5 bases short and J 1 base short, with 18 bases between. The CDR3 sequence is 17 residues long. Germline lookup yields CDR1 SGHVS and CDR2 FQNEAQ. The CDR3 sequence is CASSRFQGGTSNQPQHF. The CDR3 DNA reads as TGTGCCAGCAGCCGTTTTCAGGGAGGGACGAGCAATCAGCCCCAGCATTTT.

The chain has TRBV28 and TRBJ1-5; weak D call: TRBD1 (5 bases). The length of the CDR3 is 15 residues. From germline, CDR1 is MDHEN and CDR2 SYDVKM. Trimming removed 6 bases at V and 0 bases at J, with 12 bases between. The CDR3 loop is CASSPPGGSNQPQHF. For the CDR3, the DNA is TGTGCCAGCAGCCCCCCGGGGGGTAGCAATCAGCCCCAGCATTTT. Drawing the rest from reference TRBV28 and TRBJ1-5, the complete variable domain is DVKVTQSSRYLVKRTGEKVFLECVQDMDHENMFWYRQDPGLGLRLIYFSYDVKMKEKGDIPEGYSVSREKKERFSLILESASTNQTSMYLCASSPPGGSNQPQHFGDGTRLSIL.

The rearrangement joins TRBV7-9 to TRBJ1-2; the match to TRBD1 covers 8 bases. J lost 7 bases, V lost 5 bases, and 15 bases had no gene match. CDR3 length: 16 amino acids. The germline V gene has CDR1 SEHNR and CDR2 FQNEAQ (reference sequence). CDR3 nucleotide sequence: TGTGCCAGCAGCCCCGCAGGGGGCGCGGTGATTTCTGGCTACACCTTC. Translated, it gives CASSPAGGAVISGYTF.